The T cell receptor (beta chain) described here comes from a study of blood T cell repertoires in COVID-19. In the study overall: The samples span acute and convalescent COVID-19 from the United States, Italy and Spain. Sources were T cells, B-cell-depleted T cells, or PBMCs; the material itself was cDNA or gDNA.

The V end lost 0 bases, the J end lost 0 bases, and 11 bases lay between the germline ends. Looked up from germline, CDR1 is LGHDT and CDR2 is YNNKEL (reference sequence). The CDR3 length is 17 residues. The protocol was immunoSEQ multiplex PCR, while the TCRdb copy is restricted to in-frame clones and leaves out a portion. This sample carries roughly 200,000 clones, 65% to 90% of them seen once, and the ten largest clones take less than 15%. This clonotype originated in a human donor in a cohort sampled during active COVID-19. Material: peripheral blood. The genes are TRBV3-1 (or the pseudogene TRBV3-2) and TRBJ2-2; D remains ambiguous. CDR3 DNA sequence: TGTGCCAGCAGCCAAGAGAGGTTCAGATCGAACACCGGGGAGCTGTTTTTT. Its protein is CASSQERFRSNTGELFF.